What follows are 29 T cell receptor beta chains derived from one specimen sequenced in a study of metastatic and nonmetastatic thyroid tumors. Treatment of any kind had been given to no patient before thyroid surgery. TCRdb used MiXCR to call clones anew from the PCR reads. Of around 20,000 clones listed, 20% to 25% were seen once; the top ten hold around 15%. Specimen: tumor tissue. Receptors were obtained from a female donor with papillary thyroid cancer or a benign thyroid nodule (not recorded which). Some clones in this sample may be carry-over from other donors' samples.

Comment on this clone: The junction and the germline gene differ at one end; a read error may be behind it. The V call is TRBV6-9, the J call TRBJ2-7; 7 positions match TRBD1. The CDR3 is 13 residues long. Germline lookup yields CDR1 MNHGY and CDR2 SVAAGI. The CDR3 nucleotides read TGCGCCAGCCCCAACAGGGGAATTTACGAGCAGTACTTC. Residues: CASPNRGIYEQYF.

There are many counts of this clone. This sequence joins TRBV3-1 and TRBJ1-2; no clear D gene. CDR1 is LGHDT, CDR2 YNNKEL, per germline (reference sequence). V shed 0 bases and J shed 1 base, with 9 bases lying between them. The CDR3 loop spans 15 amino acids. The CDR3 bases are TGTGCCAGCAGCCAAGATCTTGGGATTAACTATGGCTACACCTTC. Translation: CASSQDLGINYGYTF.

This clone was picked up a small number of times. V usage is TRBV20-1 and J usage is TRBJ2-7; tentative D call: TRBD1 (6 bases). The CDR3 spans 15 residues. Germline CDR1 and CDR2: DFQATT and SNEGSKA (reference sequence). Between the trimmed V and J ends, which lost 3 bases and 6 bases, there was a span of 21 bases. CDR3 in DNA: TGCAGTGCTAGCTCCACAGGGAGCGCACCCTCCGAGCAGTACTTC. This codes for CSASSTGSAPSEQYF.

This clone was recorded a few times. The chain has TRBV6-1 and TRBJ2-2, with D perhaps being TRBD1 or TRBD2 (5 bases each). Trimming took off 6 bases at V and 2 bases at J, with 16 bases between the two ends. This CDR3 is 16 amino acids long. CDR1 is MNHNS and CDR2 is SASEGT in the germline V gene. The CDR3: CASRRTGTGNTGELFF. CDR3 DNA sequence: TGTGCCAGCAGGAGAACCGGGACGGGAAACACCGGGGAGCTGTTTTTT.

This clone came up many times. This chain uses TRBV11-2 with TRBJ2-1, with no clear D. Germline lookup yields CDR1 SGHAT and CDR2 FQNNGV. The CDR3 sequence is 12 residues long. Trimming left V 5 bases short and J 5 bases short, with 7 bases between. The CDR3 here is CASSARNNEQFF. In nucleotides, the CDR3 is TGTGCCAGCAGCGCCCGAAACAATGAGCAGTTCTTC.

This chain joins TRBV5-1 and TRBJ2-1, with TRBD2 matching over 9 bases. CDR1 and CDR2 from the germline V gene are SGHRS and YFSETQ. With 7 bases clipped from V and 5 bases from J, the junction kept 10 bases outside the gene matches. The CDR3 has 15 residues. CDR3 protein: CASHSGGRAHNEQFF. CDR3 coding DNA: TGCGCCAGCCACAGCGGCGGGAGGGCCCACAATGAGCAGTTCTTC.

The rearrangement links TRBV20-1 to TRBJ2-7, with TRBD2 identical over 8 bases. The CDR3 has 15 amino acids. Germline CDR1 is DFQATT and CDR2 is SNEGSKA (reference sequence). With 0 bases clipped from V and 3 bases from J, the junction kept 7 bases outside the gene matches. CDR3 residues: CSAREGRTSSYEQYF. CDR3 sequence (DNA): TGCAGTGCTAGAGAGGGCAGGACTAGCAGCTACGAGCAGTACTTC.

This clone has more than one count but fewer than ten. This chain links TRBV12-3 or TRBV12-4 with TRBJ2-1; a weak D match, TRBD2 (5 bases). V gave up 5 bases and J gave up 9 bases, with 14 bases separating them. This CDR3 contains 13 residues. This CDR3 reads CASSLGVAGEQFF. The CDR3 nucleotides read TGTGCCAGCAGTCTCGGGGTAGCCGGTGAGCAGTTCTTC.

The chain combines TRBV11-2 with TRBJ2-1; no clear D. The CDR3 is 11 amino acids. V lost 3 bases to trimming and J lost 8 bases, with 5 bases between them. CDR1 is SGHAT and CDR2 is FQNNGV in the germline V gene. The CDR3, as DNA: TGTGCCAGCAGCTTGGTACATGAGCAGTTCTTC. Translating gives CASSLVHEQFF.

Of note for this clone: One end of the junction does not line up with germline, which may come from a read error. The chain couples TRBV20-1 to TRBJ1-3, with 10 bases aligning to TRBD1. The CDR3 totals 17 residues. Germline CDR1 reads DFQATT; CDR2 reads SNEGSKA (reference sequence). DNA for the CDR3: TGCATTGCTAGAGTGGACCCGGGACAGGGGATCGGAAACACCATATATTTT. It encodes CIARVDPGQGIGNTIYF.

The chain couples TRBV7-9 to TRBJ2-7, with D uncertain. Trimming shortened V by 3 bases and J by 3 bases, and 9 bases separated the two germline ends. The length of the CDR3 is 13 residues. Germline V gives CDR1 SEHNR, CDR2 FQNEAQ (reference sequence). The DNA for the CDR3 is TGTGCCAGCAGCTTGGCCAGCAGCTACGAGCAGTACTTC. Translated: CASSLASSYEQYF.

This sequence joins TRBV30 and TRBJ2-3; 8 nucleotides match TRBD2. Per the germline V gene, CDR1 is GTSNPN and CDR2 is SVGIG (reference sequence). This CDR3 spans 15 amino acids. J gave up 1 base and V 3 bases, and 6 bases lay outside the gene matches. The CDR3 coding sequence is TGTGCCTGGAGGGTTCTCGGGAGGGGCACAGATACGCAGTATTTT. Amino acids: CAWRVLGRGTDTQYF.

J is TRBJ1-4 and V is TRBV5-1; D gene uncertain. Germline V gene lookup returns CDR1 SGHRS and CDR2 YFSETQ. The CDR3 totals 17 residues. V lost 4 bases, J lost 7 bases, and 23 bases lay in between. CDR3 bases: TGCGCCAGCAGCCCCTCTGGGAACAGTGTGGCTTTTGAAAAACTGTTTTTT. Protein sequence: CASSPSGNSVAFEKLFF. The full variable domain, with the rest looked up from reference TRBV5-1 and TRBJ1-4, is KAGVTQTPRYLIKTRGQQVTLSCSPISGHRSVSWYQQTPGQGLQFLFEYFSETQRNKGNFPGRFSGRQFSNSRSEMNVSTLELGDSALYLCASSPSGNSVAFEKLFFGSGTQLSVL.

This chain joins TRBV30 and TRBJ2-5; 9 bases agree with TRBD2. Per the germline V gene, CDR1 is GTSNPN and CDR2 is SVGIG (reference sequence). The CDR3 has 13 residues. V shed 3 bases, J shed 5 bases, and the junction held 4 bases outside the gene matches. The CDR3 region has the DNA TGTGCCTGGAGGACTAGCGGCAGGGAGACCCAGTACTTC. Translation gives CAWRTSGRETQYF.

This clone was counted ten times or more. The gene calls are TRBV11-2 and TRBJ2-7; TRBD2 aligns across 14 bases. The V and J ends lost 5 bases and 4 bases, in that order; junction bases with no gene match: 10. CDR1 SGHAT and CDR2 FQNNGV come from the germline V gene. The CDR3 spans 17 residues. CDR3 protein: CASSARLAGGPGYEQYF. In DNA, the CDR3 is TGTGCCAGCAGCGCCCGACTAGCGGGAGGGCCGGGATACGAGCAGTACTTC.

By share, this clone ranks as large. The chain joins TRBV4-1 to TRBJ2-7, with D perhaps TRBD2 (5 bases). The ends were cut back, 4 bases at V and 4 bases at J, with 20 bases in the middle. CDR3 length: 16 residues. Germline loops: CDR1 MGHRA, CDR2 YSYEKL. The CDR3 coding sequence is TGCGCCAGCAGCCCCGGCGTGGGAGCGGAGCGGTACGAGCAGTACTTC. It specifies CASSPGVGAERYEQYF.

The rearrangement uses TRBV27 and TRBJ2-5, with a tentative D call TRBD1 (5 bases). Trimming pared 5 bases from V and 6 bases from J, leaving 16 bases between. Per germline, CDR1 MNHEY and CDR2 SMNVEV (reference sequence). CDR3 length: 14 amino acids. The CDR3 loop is CASSLSRQGKTQYF. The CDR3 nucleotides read TGTGCCAGCAGTCTCTCGCGGCAGGGAAAGACCCAGTACTTC.

This chain's CDR3 is CASSLSGSGYEQYF. The CDR3 DNA reads TGTGCCAGCAGCCTTAGCGGGAGTGGGTACGAGCAGTACTTC. This chain uses TRBV27 with TRBJ2-7; 9 nucleotides line up with TRBD2. The CDR3 has 14 amino acids. Germline CDR1 reads MNHEY; CDR2 reads SMNVEV (reference sequence). Losses at the gene ends were 6 bases for V and 4 bases for J; bases not matched to a gene: 7.

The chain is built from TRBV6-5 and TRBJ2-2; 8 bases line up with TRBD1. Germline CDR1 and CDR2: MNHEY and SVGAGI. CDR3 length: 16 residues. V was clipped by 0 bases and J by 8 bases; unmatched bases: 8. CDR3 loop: CASSYSTGELAGELFF. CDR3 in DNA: TGTGCCAGCAGTTACTCGACAGGGGAGTTAGCTGGGGAGCTGTTTTTT.

The CDR3 nucleotides are TGTGCCAGCAGCGACAGGGGAGTGGGGACAGCGTATGGCTACACCTTC. This translates into CASSDRGVGTAYGYTF. The V and J genes are TRBV6-1 and TRBJ1-2, with 8 bases fitting TRBD1. This CDR3 is 16 amino acids long. Germline V gene sequence: CDR1 MNHNS, CDR2 SASEGT. After removal of 6 bases from V and 5 bases from J, the junction contained 14 bases not matched to a gene.

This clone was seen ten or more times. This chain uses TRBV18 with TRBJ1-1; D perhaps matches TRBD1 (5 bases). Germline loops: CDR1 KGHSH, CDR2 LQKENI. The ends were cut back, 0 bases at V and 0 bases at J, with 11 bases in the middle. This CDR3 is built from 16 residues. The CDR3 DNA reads TGTGCCAGCTCACCACCGGGCAGGGTAATGAACACTGAAGCTTTCTTT. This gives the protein CASSPPGRVMNTEAFF.

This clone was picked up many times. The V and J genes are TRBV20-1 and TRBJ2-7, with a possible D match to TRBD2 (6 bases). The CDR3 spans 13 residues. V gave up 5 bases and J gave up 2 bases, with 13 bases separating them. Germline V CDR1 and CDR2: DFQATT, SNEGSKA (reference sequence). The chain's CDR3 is CSALNREPYEQYF. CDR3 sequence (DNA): TGCAGTGCTTTAAACCGGGAGCCCTACGAGCAGTACTTC.

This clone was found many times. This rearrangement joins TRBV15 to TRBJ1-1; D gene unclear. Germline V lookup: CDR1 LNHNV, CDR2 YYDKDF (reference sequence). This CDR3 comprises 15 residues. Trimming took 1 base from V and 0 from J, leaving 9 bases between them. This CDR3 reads CATSRARSVNTEAFF. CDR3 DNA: TGTGCCACCAGCAGAGCCCGGTCGGTGAACACTGAAGCTTTCTTT.

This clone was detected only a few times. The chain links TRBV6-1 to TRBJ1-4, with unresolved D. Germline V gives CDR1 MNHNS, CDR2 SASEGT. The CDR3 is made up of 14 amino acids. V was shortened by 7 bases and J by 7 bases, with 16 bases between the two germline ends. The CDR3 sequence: CASTLVGPTEKLFF. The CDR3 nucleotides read TGTGCCAGCACCTTAGTAGGACCGACTGAAAAACTGTTTTTT.

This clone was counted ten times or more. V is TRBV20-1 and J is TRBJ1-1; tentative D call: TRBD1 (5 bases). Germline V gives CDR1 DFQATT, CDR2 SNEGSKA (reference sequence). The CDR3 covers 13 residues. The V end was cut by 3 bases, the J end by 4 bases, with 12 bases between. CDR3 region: CSASQGLFTEAFF. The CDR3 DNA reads TGCAGTGCTAGTCAGGGTCTGTTCACTGAAGCTTTCTTT.

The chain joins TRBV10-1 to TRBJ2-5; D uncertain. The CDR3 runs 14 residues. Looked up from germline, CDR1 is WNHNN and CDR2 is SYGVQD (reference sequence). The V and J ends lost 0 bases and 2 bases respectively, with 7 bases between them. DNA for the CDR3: TGCGCCAGCAGTGAGTCGGTCGAGCAAGAGACCCAGTACTTC. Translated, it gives CASSESVEQETQYF.

The CDR3 DNA is TGTGCCAGCAGTGAAGCCTCCCGGCAGTACTCTGGAAACACCATATATTTT. As protein: CASSEASRQYSGNTIYF. The chain employs TRBV2 and TRBJ1-3; no clear D gene. Germline lookup yields CDR1 SNHLY and CDR2 FYNNEI. The CDR3 length is 17 residues. V was shortened by 0 bases and J by 0 bases, with 12 bases between the two germline ends.

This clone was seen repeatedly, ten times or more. CDR3 DNA sequence: TGCAGTGTCGGGGGCGCGGCCGGGGAGCTGTTTTTT. Residues: CSVGGAAGELFF. This chain connects TRBV20-1 to TRBJ2-2, with D perhaps TRBD1 or TRBD2 (6 bases each). There are 12 residues in the CDR3. Trimming removed 7 bases at V and 6 bases at J, with 12 bases between. From germline, CDR1 is DFQATT and CDR2 SNEGSKA (reference sequence).

DNA for the CDR3: TGTGCCAGCAGCCTCAAACAGGGTAAAGAGACCCAGTACTTC. Amino acid sequence: CASSLKQGKETQYF. The V call is TRBV5-4, the J call TRBJ2-5, with D possibly TRBD1 on 6 matching bases. Per the germline V gene, CDR1 is SGHNT and CDR2 is YYREEE (reference sequence). V gave up 4 bases and J gave up 3 bases, with 13 bases separating them. The CDR3 totals 14 residues.